A single sample is the source of the 31 T cell receptor beta chains below, sequenced in a study of blood T cell repertoires in COVID-19. Method: immunoSEQ multiplex PCR; TCRdb's copy keeps in-frame clones and lacks some. The data show about 73,000 clones, roughly four fifths seen once. The material sequenced was peripheral blood. The receptors shown here come from a woman in her fifties or sixties with acute or convalescent COVID-19.

The gene calls are TRBV28 and TRBJ1-5; D gene ambiguous. Germline CDR1 and CDR2: MDHEN and SYDVKM. V was clipped by 6 bases and J by 6 bases, with 12 bases between them. This CDR3 comprises 13 residues. The CDR3 protein is CASRGALSQPQHF. The CDR3 coding sequence is TGTGCCAGCAGGGGCGCATTAAGTCAGCCCCAGCATTTT.

The V call is TRBV4-1, the J call TRBJ2-7; a possible D gene is TRBD1 (5 bases). Germline V gives CDR1 MGHRA, CDR2 YSYEKL. Deletions cut 5 bases from V and 0 bases from J, with 14 bases between. The CDR3 contains 15 residues. The CDR3 loop is CASSYIVGPSYEQYF. CDR3 bases: TGCGCCAGCAGCTATATCGTGGGGCCCTCCTACGAGCAGTACTTC.

The V and J genes are TRBV15 and TRBJ1-2; D might be TRBD1 (6 bases). This CDR3 spans 16 amino acids. Trimming left V 6 bases short and J 5 bases short, with 22 bases between. Germline V CDR1 and CDR2: LNHNV, YYDKDF (reference sequence). CDR3 sequence (DNA): TGTGCCACCAGACTGATGACAGGTTGGGCTGGTTATGGCTACACCTTC. Translation: CATRLMTGWAGYGYTF.

This sequence joins TRBV4-2 and TRBJ2-3; a weak D match, TRBD1 (5 bases). Germline lookup yields CDR1 LGHNA and CDR2 YNFKEQ. The V gene lost 3 bases and the J gene lost 5 bases, with 12 bases spanning the gap. The CDR3 totals 14 residues. CDR3: CASSQQGSRDTQYF. The CDR3 DNA follows: TGTGCCAGCAGCCAGCAGGGAAGTAGAGATACGCAGTATTTT.

The chain links TRBV2 to TRBJ1-2, with D uncertain. Germline V lookup: CDR1 SNHLY, CDR2 FYNNEI. The CDR3 covers 17 residues. Trimming shortened V by 1 base and J by 4 bases, and 19 bases separated the two germline ends. CDR3 nucleotides: TGTGCCAGCAGTGAAGGGGGTTCGCGGGGTAGCTCCTATGGCTACACCTTC. Translated: CASSEGGSRGSSYGYTF. Combining the CDR3 with reference TRBV2 and TRBJ1-2 gives the whole variable domain EPEVTQTPSHQVTQMGQEVILRCVPISNHLYFYWYRQILGQKVEFLVSFYNNEISEKSEIFDDQFSVERPDGSNFTLKIRSTKLEDSAMYFCASSEGGSRGSSYGYTFGSGTRLTVV.

The chain uses TRBV6-6 and TRBJ2-3, with 9 nucleotides matching TRBD2. Looked up from germline, CDR1 is MNHNY and CDR2 is SVGAGI (reference sequence). Unmatched junction bases numbered 5, after V lost 2 bases and J lost 5 bases. CDR3 length: 15 residues. The CDR3, as DNA: TGTGCCAGCAGTTACCGCGGGGGGGCGTTAGATACGCAGTATTTT. This encodes CASSYRGGALDTQYF.

The V and J genes are TRBV12-3 or TRBV12-4 and TRBJ1-6; 10 bases are a match to TRBD1. Germline trimming cut 6 bases from V and 7 bases from J; bases unmatched to any gene: 0. CDR3 length: 13 amino acids. In DNA, the CDR3 is TGTGCCAGCAGGGGACAGGGGAATTCACCCCTCCACTTT. Amino acid sequence: CASRGQGNSPLHF.

CDR3 loop: CASGPWGHGYEQYF. The CDR3 nucleotides read TGTGCCAGCGGACCTTGGGGACACGGATACGAGCAGTACTTC. This chain connects TRBV7-8 to TRBJ2-7; D may be TRBD1 (6 bases). Trimming pared 8 bases from V and 4 bases from J, leaving 18 bases between. This CDR3 has 14 amino acids. Germline V gene data show CDR1 as SGHVS and CDR2 as FQNEAQ.

The chain is built from TRBV30 and TRBJ1-6; D is possibly TRBD1 (6 bases). Germline CDR1 is GTSNPN and CDR2 is SVGIG (reference sequence). Between the trimmed V and J ends, which lost 3 bases and 9 bases, there was a span of 12 bases. The CDR3 extends over 13 amino acids. The chain's CDR3 is CAWRKDSGSPLHF. As DNA, the CDR3 is TGTGCCTGGAGGAAGGACAGTGGTTCACCCCTCCACTTT.

This clone showed up just once. The chain combines TRBV9 with TRBJ1-2; D may be TRBD1 (6 bases). The CDR3 runs to 12 residues. V lost 5 bases, J lost 8 bases, and 13 bases lay in between. Germline-derived CDR1 and CDR2 are SGDLS and YYNGEE. This chain's CDR3 is CASSTTGFGYTF. CDR3 in DNA: TGTGCCAGCAGTACAACAGGGTTCGGCTACACCTTC.

As to this clone: Compared with germline, one end of the junction differs, possibly owing to a read error. The V and J genes are TRBV29-1 and TRBJ2-5; D is unresolved. Per germline, CDR1 SQVTM and CDR2 ANQGSEA. The CDR3 sequence is 12 residues long. The CDR3 reads CSVEGTQETQYF. The CDR3 nucleotides are TGCAGCGTCGAAGGTACACAAGAGACCCAGTACTTC.

This clone is classed as medium-sized (0.01 to 0.1%). The rearrangement uses TRBV19 and TRBJ1-5, with TRBD1 matching 8 bases. The V gene's germline CDR1 is LNHDA and CDR2 SQIVND (reference sequence). The CDR3 is 18 residues long. The V segment lost 3 bases and the J segment 4 bases; nucleotides outside the gene matches: 14. CDR3 residues: CASSIYDRGTTWNQPQHF. The CDR3 DNA sequence: TGTGCCAGTAGTATCTACGACAGGGGAACGACGTGGAATCAGCCCCAGCATTTT.

The rearrangement uses TRBV6-9 and TRBJ2-7; 11 bases line up with TRBD2. The length of the CDR3 is 16 residues. The V gene end was trimmed by 0 bases and the J gene end by 4 bases; junction bases not matched to a gene: 5. CDR1 is MNHGY and CDR2 is SVAAGI in the germline V gene. In nucleotides, the CDR3 is TGTGCCAGCAGTTATTCTAGCGGGGGGGCCCAGTACGAGCAGTACTTC. This gives the protein CASSYSSGGAQYEQYF.

The rearrangement links TRBV7-8 to TRBJ1-2, with a tentative D call TRBD1 (6 bases). Trimming cost V 4 bases and J 5 bases, with 8 bases left between them. This CDR3 has 12 residues. CDR1 and CDR2 from the germline V gene are SGHVS and FQNEAQ. This CDR3 reads CASSSGQYGYTF. DNA for the CDR3: TGTGCCAGCAGCTCAGGACAGTATGGCTACACCTTC.

CDR3 nucleotide sequence: TGTGCCAGCAGCTTAGGACAGCATCCCTCCAATGAGCAGTTCTTC. Its translation is CASSLGQHPSNEQFF. The chain recombines TRBV7-9 with TRBJ2-1; possibly TRBD1 for D (5 bases). Germline CDR1 reads SEHNR; CDR2 reads FQNEAQ (reference sequence). V gave up 1 base and J gave up 6 bases, with 13 bases separating them. The CDR3 has 15 amino acids.

This chain joins TRBV5-1 and TRBJ2-3; 11 bases are a match to TRBD2. Germline V gene sequence: CDR1 SGHRS, CDR2 YFSETQ. This CDR3 is built from 16 residues. J was trimmed by 2 bases and V by 6 bases; bases with no gene match: 8. CDR3 amino acids: CASNIGLAGVTDTQYF. In DNA, the CDR3 is TGCGCCAGCAACATAGGACTAGCGGGCGTCACAGATACGCAGTATTTT.

This chain uses TRBV10-3 with TRBJ1-5; 7 bases map to TRBD1. CDR3 length equals 13 residues. The trim removed 10 bases at V and 3 bases at J, leaving 6 bases unmatched. Germline CDR1 ENHRY, CDR2 SYGVKD. The CDR3 spells CATTDRTNQPQHF. For the CDR3, the DNA is TGTGCCACGACGGACAGGACCAATCAGCCCCAGCATTTT.

V gene TRBV30 combines with J gene TRBJ1-6; possible D gene TRBD1, 5 bases. V lost 0 bases, J lost 5 bases, and 8 bases lay in between. Looked up from germline, CDR1 is GTSNPN and CDR2 is SVGIG (reference sequence). The CDR3 consists of 14 residues. The CDR3 coding sequence is TGTGCCTGGAGTGTGAACAGGAATAATTCACCCCTCCACTTT. Translated: CAWSVNRNNSPLHF.

This chain uses TRBV30 with TRBJ2-1; D is possibly TRBD2 (6 bases). Germline CDR1 GTSNPN, CDR2 SVGIG (reference sequence). The CDR3 consists of 19 residues. Trimming stripped 2 bases from V and 10 bases from J, with 33 bases between. The CDR3 DNA reads as TGTGCCTGGAGTACCGACTGGTTCGACCTTAGCCACCGTACTAGCGAGCAGTTCTTC. This codes for CAWSTDWFDLSHRTSEQFF.

This chain joins TRBV18 and TRBJ2-1, with TRBD2 matching 10 bases. The V and J ends lost 6 bases and 4 bases, in that order; junction bases with no gene match: 21. This CDR3 contains 20 residues. Germline V gene data show CDR1 as KGHSH and CDR2 as LQKENI. The CDR3 spells CASSRASGLAGEGNYNEQFF. The CDR3 DNA is TGTGCCAGCTCCCGGGCCTCCGGGCTAGCGGGAGAGGGGAATTACAATGAGCAGTTCTTC.

This clone was detected only a few times. This chain connects TRBV4-1 to TRBJ1-4, with 9 bases fitting TRBD1. From germline, CDR1 is MGHRA and CDR2 YSYEKL. With V trimmed by 1 base and J by 6 bases, 18 bases remained unmatched. This CDR3 has 20 amino acids. The chain's CDR3 is CASSQVDPGQGQVVYEKLFF. The CDR3 DNA reads as TGCGCCAGCAGCCAAGTCGATCCGGGACAGGGACAGGTGGTGTATGAAAAACTGTTTTTT.

This chain joins TRBV25-1 and TRBJ2-7; 10 bases line up with TRBD2. There are 15 residues in the CDR3. The junction had 9 bases not matched to a gene; V was cut back by 2 bases and J by 8 bases. Germline values: CDR1 MGHDK, CDR2 SYGVNS. CDR3 in amino acids: CASSEHFSGRAQQYF. The CDR3 DNA reads TGTGCCAGCAGTGAACATTTCAGCGGGAGGGCCCAGCAGTACTTC.

This clone has just one count. The genes are TRBV4-2 and TRBJ1-5, with D perhaps matching TRBD1 (6 bases). The CDR3 length is 15 residues. V was clipped by 3 bases and J by 4 bases, with 13 bases between them. From germline, CDR1 is LGHNA and CDR2 YNFKEQ. In nucleotides, the CDR3 is TGTGCCAGCAGCCAGGATACAGGGTGGAATCAGCCCCAGCATTTT. The encoded protein is CASSQDTGWNQPQHF.

This chain uses TRBV28 with TRBJ1-6; D remains ambiguous. There are 12 residues in the CDR3. Trimming pared 6 bases from V and 10 bases from J, leaving 10 bases between. In germline, CDR1 is MDHEN, CDR2 SYDVKM. This chain's CDR3 is CASSTHGSPLHF. Written as DNA, the CDR3 is TGTGCCAGCAGCACGCATGGCTCACCCCTCCACTTT.

V gene TRBV15 combines with J gene TRBJ1-2; D is unresolved. From germline, CDR1 is LNHNV and CDR2 YYDKDF (reference sequence). CDR3 size: 13 residues. V was trimmed by 0 bases and J by 3 bases, leaving 5 bases between them. DNA for the CDR3: TGTGCCACCAGCAGAGACAGTCACTATGGCTACACCTTC. Its translation is CATSRDSHYGYTF.

The chain carries TRBV5-1 and TRBJ1-1; maybe TRBD1 (5 bases). The CDR3 has 14 amino acids. V shed 7 bases and J shed 6 bases, with 19 bases lying between them. CDR1 is SGHRS and CDR2 is YFSETQ in the germline V gene. In DNA form, the CDR3 reads TGCGCCAGCGCCGGGGGACGAATACTCTCTGAAGCTTTCTTT. Its protein product is CASAGGRILSEAFF.

On this clone itself: This sample also contains other DNA sequences that code for the same CDR3. The chain's CDR3 is CAWSVGSYNEQFF. The CDR3 bases are TGTGCCTGGAGTGTGGGCTCTTACAATGAGCAGTTCTTC. This chain uses TRBV30 with TRBJ2-1, with D hard to call. This CDR3 is 13 amino acids long. The germline V gene encodes CDR1 GTSNPN and CDR2 SVGIG (reference sequence). The ends were cut back, 0 bases at V and 4 bases at J, with 7 bases in the middle. Based on the CDR3 plus reference TRBV30 and TRBJ2-1, the full variable domain is SQTIHQWPATLVQPVGSPLSLECTVEGTSNPNLYWYRQAAGRGLQLLFYSVGIGQISSEVPQNLSASRPQDRQFILSSKKLLLSDSGFYLCAWSVGSYNEQFFGPGTRLTVL.

This sequence joins TRBV6-5 and TRBJ1-1; D remains ambiguous. The V end was cut by 0 bases, the J end by 4 bases, with 12 bases between. Per germline, CDR1 MNHEY and CDR2 SVGAGI. The CDR3 runs 15 residues. CDR3 bases: TGTGCCAGCAGTTACTCGAGTACGGGGAGCACTGAAGCTTTCTTT. This translates into CASSYSSTGSTEAFF.

This clone has just one count. The chain combines TRBV11-2 with TRBJ1-2; possible D gene TRBD1, 6 bases. Per the germline V gene, CDR1 is SGHAT and CDR2 is FQNNGV. This CDR3 contains 15 residues. V was shortened by 2 bases and J by 7 bases, with 17 bases between the two germline ends. The CDR3 DNA reads TGTGCCAGCAGCTTATCACAGGGCAGTCTTGGTGGCTACACCTTC. It specifies CASSLSQGSLGGYTF.

The rearrangement links TRBV12-3 or TRBV12-4 to TRBJ2-3, with D perhaps matching TRBD2 (6 bases). Deletions cut 5 bases from V and 9 bases from J, with 9 bases between. The CDR3 is 11 amino acids. In DNA, the CDR3 is TGTGCCAGCAGTAAGCTAGCGACGCAGTATTTT. Encoded protein: CASSKLATQYF.

The chain uses TRBV12-3 or TRBV12-4 and TRBJ1-1; D call uncertain. V was shortened by 2 bases and J by 4 bases, with 5 bases between the two germline ends. The CDR3 covers 12 residues. The CDR3 DNA is TGTGCCAGCAGTTTAACGAGCACTGAAGCTTTCTTT. Translated, it gives CASSLTSTEAFF.